This TCR beta chain was identified during a study of blood T cell repertoires in COVID-19. Study-wide background: T cells, B-cell-depleted T cells, or PBMCs provided the cDNA or gDNA that served as material.

CDR1 and CDR2 from the germline V gene are SNHLY and FYNNEI. There are 14 residues in the CDR3. J gave up 2 bases and V 7 bases, and 5 bases lay outside the gene matches. TCRdb's table, derived via immunoSEQ multiplex PCR, lists solely in-frame clones and lacks some. Among under 200,000 clones, roughly 80% were seen once, and the ten largest hold approximately 8%. The TCR comes from a woman aged 55 to 70 with COVID-19, enrolled during active disease. The chain couples TRBV2 to TRBJ2-1; 7 nucleotides match TRBD1. The sample taken for sequencing was peripheral blood. The CDR3 coding sequence is TGTGCCAGCAAAACCGGGACAGCCTACAATGAGCAGTTCTTC. Translating it yields CASKTGTAYNEQFF.